A selection of T cell receptor beta chains follows, all from one sample in a study of human T cells and chemical hapten exposure. Each CDR3 protein is one row after TCRdb ran MiXCR on the 5' RACE reads. Of tens of thousands of distinct CDR3 sequences listed, about 8.4% are singletons. The receptors shown here come from a male donor in good health. The CDR3 runs from the conserved cysteine through the conserved F or W. The D gene is left open where the match is weak. Part of the rows lack a size; the others show once, few, many or a class for expanded clones.

size	D	J	V	DNA	CDR3
-	-	TRBJ1-2	TRBV11-2	TGTGCCAGCTGTGGGGTCGACTATGGCTACACCTTC	CASCGVDYGYTF
many	TRBD2	TRBJ2-3	TRBV7-8	TGTGCCAGCAGCTTAGCCCGAGGGACTAGCGGGAAAACTAGCACAGATACGCAGTATTTT	CASSLARGTSGKTSTDTQYF
few	-	TRBJ1-3	TRBV2	TGTGCCAGCAGCAGGGGACTTTCTGGAAACACCATATATTTT	CASSRGLSGNTIYF
many	-	TRBJ2-7	TRBV15	TGTGCCACCAGCAGAGAGCCCTTCTCCTACGAGCAGTACTTC	CATSREPFSYEQYF
-	-	TRBJ2-7	TRBV13	TGTGCCAGCAGCTCTGATATAGGACCTCTGTACGAGCAGTACTTC	CASSSDIGPLYEQYF
few	-	TRBJ1-6	TRBV6-5	TGTGCCAGCAGTTACGGGGACGGTATCGGTTCACCCCTCCACTTT	CASSYGDGIGSPLHF
-	-	TRBJ2-2	TRBV5-1	TGCGCCAGCAGCTTGGTTGCTGGAGGTGGGGAGCTGTTTTTT	CASSLVAGGGELFF
many	TRBD2	TRBJ2-1	TRBV6-5	TGTGCCAGCAGAACCACTAGCGGGGGGGCATATGAGCAGTTCTTC	CASRTTSGGAYEQFF
many	-	TRBJ2-7	TRBV18	TGTGCCAGCTCAGAAGGAGAGGGGGAGGAGTACGAGCAGTACTTC	CASSEGEGEEYEQYF
few	-	TRBJ1-1	TRBV6-6	TGTGCCAGCAGTTACACAGGATTAAACACTGAAGCTTTCTTT	CASSYTGLNTEAFF
many	-	TRBJ2-1	TRBV11-2	TGTGCCAGCAGCTTAGTCGTTTCGGGGGTTAGGGATGAGCAGTTCTTC	CASSLVVSGVRDEQFF
-	-	TRBJ1-6	TRBV7-9	TGTGCCAGCAGTCCAGGCAGGGATAATTCACCCCTCCACTTT	CASSPGRDNSPLHF
-	-	TRBJ1-6	TRBV5-5	TGTGCCAGCAGCTTTGGGGGGACAAAAATTTCACCCCTCCACTTT	CASSFGGTKISPLHF
many	-	TRBJ2-3	TRBV20-1	TGCAGTGCTAGTCAGCGGGCTAGCACAGATACGCAGTATTTT	CSASQRASTDTQYF
-	-	TRBJ1-1	TRBV27	TGTGCCAGCAGTTTAATATTCAGCCTGAACACTGAAGCTTTCTTT	CASSLIFSLNTEAFF
many	-	TRBJ2-7	TRBV29-1	TGCAGCGTGGTCCGGGACGGACGCCCTGAGGAGCAGTACTTC	CSVVRDGRPEEQYF
-	-	TRBJ2-1	TRBV5-1	TGCGCCAGCAGCAGCGGGACAGGCACGTACAATGAGCAGTTCTTC	CASSSGTGTYNEQFF
many	TRBD2	TRBJ2-3	TRBV20-1	TGCAGTGCAAGTAGCGGGAGGGGAAGCACAGATACGCAGTATTTT	CSASSGRGSTDTQYF
many	-	TRBJ1-4	TRBV12-3/TRBV12-4	TGTGCCAGCAGTTTAGCAGGGGTTGAAAAACTGTTTTTT	CASSLAGVEKLFF
-	TRBD2	TRBJ2-5	TRBV5-1	TGCGCCAGCGGTAGTCCAGCGGGGGGGAACCAAGAGACCCAGTACTTC	CASGSPAGGNQETQYF
many	TRBD1	TRBJ2-7	TRBV20-1	TGCAGTGCTAGTCCCGGGACAGGGACTTCCTACGAGCAGTACTTC	CSASPGTGTSYEQYF
-	-	TRBJ2-1	TRBV6-5	TGTGCCAGCAGCCCCCCAGGGCGGGGTAATGAGCAGTTCTTC	CASSPPGRGNEQFF
-	-	TRBJ2-7	TRBV6-1	TGTGCCAGCGCTTTCGAGGCCGGGGGCGTCACCTACGAGCAGTACTTC	CASAFEAGGVTYEQYF
few	TRBD1	TRBJ1-2	TRBV12-3/TRBV12-4	TGTGCCAGCGTCCACCGGACAGGGAACGGCTACACCTTC	CASVHRTGNGYTF
many	-	TRBJ1-1	TRBV7-9	TGTGCCAGCAGCTTACTATCGGCTGAAGCTTTCTTT	CASSLLSAEAFF
-	TRBD1	TRBJ1-2	TRBV6-6	TGTGCCAGCAGTTACTCGAACGGACAGGGGTACGGCTACACCTTC	CASSYSNGQGYGYTF
many	TRBD1	TRBJ2-1	TRBV12-3/TRBV12-4	TGTGCCAGCACCGGGGACAGGGGGAGCAATGAGCAGTTCTTC	CASTGDRGSNEQFF
-	-	TRBJ2-6	TRBV4-3	TGCGCCAGCAGCCACGGAAGGGAGCTATCAAGGGCCAACGTCCTGACTTTC	CASSHGRELSRANVLTF
many	-	TRBJ1-3	TRBV11-2	TGTGCCAGCAGCTTAGAACCGGGACTGCCTGTCTCTGGAAACACCATATATTTT	CASSLEPGLPVSGNTIYF
few	-	TRBJ2-4	TRBV7-2	TGTGCCAGCAGCTCACCGGGCTTCAAAAACATTCAGTACTTC	CASSSPGFKNIQYF
few	TRBD1	TRBJ1-2	TRBV10-3	TGTGCCATCAGCCACGGACAGGGAATGGCTAACTATGGCTACACCTTC	CAISHGQGMANYGYTF
many	-	TRBJ2-5	TRBV14	TGTGCCAGCAGCCCGTTACGGGACGCCGACCAAGAGACCCAGTACTTC	CASSPLRDADQETQYF
-	TRBD1	TRBJ2-1	TRBV7-8	TGTGCCAGCAGCTTCGACACAGGGGGCCCCTACAATGAGCAGTTCTTC	CASSFDTGGPYNEQFF
-	-	TRBJ2-6	TRBV6-5	TGTGCCAGCAGTTACGGGGAAGGGAGCTCTGGGGCCAACGTCCTGACTTTC	CASSYGEGSSGANVLTF
-	-	TRBJ1-2	TRBV6-5	TGTGCCAGCAGTTACTCGAGAGGGGGGGCACTTGATAACTATGGCTACACCTTC	CASSYSRGGALDNYGYTF